This T cell receptor beta chain was obtained from a study of technical replicates of blood from a few donors. Sequencing was performed with immunoSEQ multiplex PCR; in TCRdb, only in-frame clones are kept and a portion is missing. The sample records 75,000 to 95,000 clones, about 95% being singletons. The CDR3 is 15 residues long. Germline V CDR1 and CDR2: SGHTA, FQGNSA. With 1 base removed from V and 3 bases from J, the gap between germline ends came to 12 bases. The clonotype comes from a human donor in good health. The chain couples TRBV7-2 to TRBJ1-2; no reliable D call. Sequencing input: T cells isolated from PBMCs. For the CDR3, the DNA is TGTGCCAGCAGCTTAGAGGTCCGGGTTGACTATGGCTACACCTTC. The encoded protein is CASSLEVRVDYGYTF. The full variable domain, rest sourced from reference TRBV7-2 and TRBJ1-2, is GAGVSQSPSNKVTEKGKDVELRCDPISGHTALYWYRQSLGQGLEFLIYFQGNSAPDKSGLPSDRFSAERTGGSVSTLTIQRTQQEDSAVYLCASSLEVRVDYGYTFGSGTRLTVV.